What follows are 23 T cell receptor beta chains derived from one specimen sequenced in a study of CD8+ T cells in alopecia areata. Treatment noted: oral pan-JAK inhibitor, 5-10 mg twice daily. Reverse transcribed after extraction, RNA yielded cDNA as the sequencing template. Clones were sequenced by immunoSEQ multiplex PCR, and TCRdb holds only the in-frame ones, with some missing. The data show under 250,000 clones, with more than 45% seen just once and 1.6% held by the top ten. The source material was CD4+ T cells sorted from blood, sampled at week 4, from a patient treated with tofacitinib. Receptor source: a human donor with alopecia areata.

This clone was picked up a small number of times. This chain connects TRBV7-8 to TRBJ1-4; TRBD1 matches 9 bases. Germline V gives CDR1 SGHVS, CDR2 FQNEAQ. The CDR3 consists of 15 residues. The V gene end was trimmed by 4 bases and the J gene end by 7 bases; junction bases not matched to a gene: 7. The chain's CDR3 is CASSSQTGGGEKLFF. The CDR3 region has the DNA TGTGCCAGCAGCTCCCAGACAGGGGGAGGTGAAAAACTGTTTTTT.

There are a few counts of this clone. The V gene is TRBV25-1, the J gene TRBJ1-1; 7 nucleotides match TRBD1. The CDR3 is 15 amino acids. Per the germline V gene, CDR1 is MGHDK and CDR2 is SYGVNS. The ends lost 5 bases at V and 0 bases at J; junction bases unmatched: 6. The CDR3 DNA reads TGTGCCAGCAGTTTCGGGGGACAGCTGAACACTGAAGCTTTCTTT. This gives the protein CASSFGGQLNTEAFF. Combining the CDR3 with reference TRBV25-1 and TRBJ1-1 gives the whole variable domain EADIYQTPRYLVIGTGKKITLECSQTMGHDKMYWYQQDPGMELHLIHYSYGVNSTEKGDLSSESTVSRIRTEHFPLTLESARPSHTSQYLCASSFGGQLNTEAFFGQGTRLTVV.

This sequence joins TRBV30 and TRBJ1-1; possibly TRBD1 for D (5 bases). Looked up from germline, CDR1 is GTSNPN and CDR2 is SVGIG (reference sequence). This CDR3 is 11 amino acids long. The ends were cut back, 8 bases at V and 6 bases at J, with 13 bases in the middle. CDR3 in DNA: TGTGCCCGCGAGCGGGGGTCTGAAGCTTTCTTT. This gives the protein CARERGSEAFF.

The CDR3 nucleotides are TGTGCCAGCAGTGAGCTCGGTGGAACCGCCCTCCACTTT. Translated: CASSELGGTALHF. The chain recombines TRBV25-1 with TRBJ1-6, with D uncertain. Trimming removed 3 bases from V and 14 bases from J, with 14 bases in between. The germline V gene encodes CDR1 MGHDK and CDR2 SYGVNS. This CDR3 spans 13 amino acids.

In this sample, this clone turned up a few times. This chain connects TRBV29-1 to TRBJ1-1, with a tentative D call TRBD1 (5 bases). The CDR3 has 15 amino acids. Trimming pared 7 bases from V and 4 bases from J, leaving 22 bases between. The germline V gene has CDR1 SQVTM and CDR2 ANQGSEA. The CDR3 region is CSAPSPTGGGTEAFF. The CDR3 DNA sequence: TGCAGCGCACCATCTCCTACGGGGGGGGGCACTGAAGCTTTCTTT.

Remarks on this clone: The sample contains more than one DNA sequence encoding this CDR3. The CDR3 protein is CASSQDLYNEQFF. The CDR3 nucleotides are TGTGCCAGCAGCCAAGATTTATACAATGAGCAGTTCTTC. The chain has TRBV4-2 and TRBJ2-1, with D uncertain. The CDR3 loop spans 13 amino acids. The V gene's germline CDR1 is LGHNA and CDR2 YNFKEQ. V was pared by 0 bases and J by 4 bases, with 4 bases between.

The chain carries TRBV11-2 and TRBJ1-2; a possible D gene is TRBD1 (5 bases). CDR3 length: 13 residues. Germline-derived CDR1 and CDR2 are SGHAT and FQNNGV. The V gene lost 2 bases and the J gene lost 9 bases, with 13 bases spanning the gap. The CDR3 region has the DNA TGTGCCAGCAGCTTAAGTAGGGACGGCCGCTACACCTTC. Its translation: CASSLSRDGRYTF.

Here the CDR3 DNA reads TGTGCCAGCAGTCCTGGACAGGGTATACAAGAGACCCAGTACTTC. Encoded protein: CASSPGQGIQETQYF. J is TRBJ2-5 and V is TRBV6-5; 8 bases agree with TRBD1. The V and J ends lost 5 bases and 2 bases, in that order; junction bases with no gene match: 7. The CDR3 is 15 residues long. Germline V gene data show CDR1 as MNHEY and CDR2 as SVGAGI.

The V gene is TRBV10-3, the J gene TRBJ1-1; D uncertain. V lost 3 bases, J lost 0 bases, and 8 bases lay in between. The CDR3 is 14 residues long. Germline V lookup: CDR1 ENHRY, CDR2 SYGVKD. The CDR3 DNA is TGTGCCATCAGTGAACCGGGGTTGAACACTGAAGCTTTCTTT. Its translation is CAISEPGLNTEAFF.

This clone turned up a few times. J is TRBJ2-7 and V is TRBV25-1; D unresolved. Germline lookup yields CDR1 MGHDK and CDR2 SYGVNS. The V gene lost 5 bases and the J gene lost 5 bases, with 10 bases spanning the gap. The CDR3 extends over 12 amino acids. CDR3 loop: CASSSLSHEQYF. CDR3 coding DNA: TGTGCCAGCAGTTCGCTATCGCACGAGCAGTACTTC.

The chain uses TRBV30 and TRBJ1-2; D remains unclear. Trimming took 2 bases from V and 6 from J, leaving 16 bases between them. The CDR3 extends over 14 amino acids. Germline V lookup: CDR1 GTSNPN, CDR2 SVGIG (reference sequence). The CDR3 nucleotides read TGTGCCTGGAGTCCAGGTTGGCCCGCTGATGGCTACACCTTC. The encoded protein is CAWSPGWPADGYTF.

V and J are TRBV30 and TRBJ1-5; D uncertain. Per the germline V gene, CDR1 is GTSNPN and CDR2 is SVGIG (reference sequence). This CDR3 comprises 14 residues. Trimming removed 3 bases from V and 4 bases from J, with 13 bases in between. The CDR3 sequence is CAWSDGRNNQPQHF. The CDR3 coding sequence is TGTGCCTGGAGCGATGGACGGAATAATCAGCCCCAGCATTTT.

This clone was seen only a few times. The chain recombines TRBV10-2 with TRBJ1-1; D call uncertain. The germline V gene has CDR1 WSHSY and CDR2 SAAADI. V gave up 5 bases and J gave up 3 bases, with 10 bases separating them. CDR3 size: 13 residues. This chain's CDR3 is CASSSRPDTEAFF. The CDR3 DNA reads as TGCGCCAGCAGTTCCCGACCTGACACTGAAGCTTTCTTT.

The V gene is TRBV4-1, the J gene TRBJ2-3; the match to TRBD2 covers 9 bases. CDR1 MGHRA and CDR2 YSYEKL come from the germline V gene. The CDR3 is 14 residues long. The ends lost 4 bases at V and 5 bases at J; junction bases unmatched: 4. For the CDR3, the DNA is TGCGCCAGCAGCCCGACTAGCGGTAAAGATACGCAGTATTTT. It translates to CASSPTSGKDTQYF.

The rearrangement links TRBV6-6 to TRBJ2-7; 8 nucleotides agree with TRBD1. Trimming at V came to 7 bases and at J to 6 bases, leaving 11 bases not matched to a gene. There are 14 residues in the CDR3. Germline CDR1 reads MNHNY; CDR2 reads SVGAGI (reference sequence). CDR3 DNA: TGTGCCAGCAAGATAGGACAGGGATCGACCGAGCAGTACTTC. Its protein product is CASKIGQGSTEQYF.

This chain's CDR3 is CASSLETLGNTEAFF. The CDR3 DNA reads TGCGCCAGCAGCTTGGAAACCCTGGGGAACACTGAAGCTTTCTTT. This chain connects TRBV5-1 to TRBJ1-1; D remains ambiguous. CDR1 is SGHRS and CDR2 is YFSETQ in the germline V gene. V gave up 0 bases and J gave up 1 base, with 10 bases separating them. The CDR3 covers 15 residues.

The chain carries TRBV13 and TRBJ2-6; D gene unclear. The length of the CDR3 is 14 residues. The V and J ends lost 8 bases and 1 base respectively, with 9 bases between them. Looked up from germline, CDR1 is PRHDT and CDR2 is FYEKMQ (reference sequence). This chain's CDR3 is CASARLSGANVLTF. The CDR3 bases are TGTGCCAGCGCCCGGTTATCTGGGGCCAACGTCCTGACTTTC.

The chain links TRBV9 to TRBJ1-1; 8 positions match TRBD1. This CDR3 comprises 16 residues. Germline V gene sequence: CDR1 SGDLS, CDR2 YYNGEE. V shed 4 bases and J 6 bases; nucleotides not matched to a gene: 14. The CDR3 reads CASSPTLGRGRAEAFF. In DNA, the CDR3 is TGTGCCAGCAGCCCAACCCTTGGCAGGGGGCGGGCTGAAGCTTTCTTT.

This clone was observed once. The V and J genes are TRBV29-1 and TRBJ1-2; 7 bases agree with TRBD1. V trimming: 7 bases; J trimming: 8 bases; junction bases outside the gene matches: 19. Per the germline V gene, CDR1 is SQVTM and CDR2 is ANQGSEA. The CDR3 spans 15 residues. Here the CDR3 reads CSAASGTAFSGGYTF. The DNA of the CDR3 is TGCAGCGCCGCTTCCGGGACAGCCTTCTCGGGGGGCTACACCTTC.

The rearrangement joins TRBV5-1 to TRBJ1-4; D possibly corresponds to TRBD1 (5 bases). This CDR3 contains 15 residues. Germline V gives CDR1 SGHRS, CDR2 YFSETQ. The V and J ends lost 0 bases and 6 bases respectively, with 12 bases between them. The CDR3 nucleotides are TGCGCCAGCAGCTTGGTTGGGGGAGAGGATGAAAAACTGTTTTTT. It yields the protein CASSLVGGEDEKLFF.

The V and J genes are TRBV14 and TRBJ2-6; tentatively, D is TRBD1 (6 bases). This CDR3 comprises 15 residues. CDR1 is SGHDN and CDR2 is FVKESK in the germline V gene. V was clipped by 3 bases and J by 4 bases, with 10 bases between them. The CDR3 reads CASSQSGAGANVLTF. CDR3 sequence (DNA): TGTGCCAGCAGCCAGTCAGGGGCCGGGGCCAACGTCCTGACTTTC.

The chain carries TRBV30 and TRBJ1-1, with D possibly matching TRBD1 (6 bases). Trimming left V 3 bases short and J 1 base short, with 15 bases between. CDR3 size: 15 residues. The V gene's germline CDR1 is GTSNPN and CDR2 SVGIG (reference sequence). CDR3 bases: TGTGCCTGGAGCCCTCTGAGGACAGCGAACACTGAAGCTTTCTTT. Translated, it gives CAWSPLRTANTEAFF.

This clone occurred once. The CDR3 nucleotides read TGTGCCAGCATGGGGGTTAACACCGGGGAGCTGTTTTTT. Amino acid sequence: CASMGVNTGELFF. The rearrangement joins TRBV25-1 to TRBJ2-2, with D perhaps TRBD1 or TRBD2 (5 bases each). Germline CDR1 is MGHDK and CDR2 is SYGVNS. V lost 7 bases to trimming and J lost 2 bases, with 8 bases between them. The CDR3 sequence is 13 residues long.